This T cell receptor beta chain is drawn from a study of blood T cell repertoires in COVID-19 (TCRdb year 2020). About the study as a whole: The collaborator samples originated in the United States, Italy and Spain and spanned the acute and convalescent phases of COVID-19. HLA class I and class II types, where available, came from metadata supplied by the sample provider rather than from assay-based typing. A freely available public database, intended as a resource for researchers studying the immune response to SARS-CoV-2, is where the repertoires were released. Samples came from the ongoing ImmuneRACE study (first 160 participants) plus 1,254 subjects from 6 global collaborators. The material from the prospective study consisted of cDNA or gDNA derived from T cells, B-cell-depleted T cells, or PBMCs. Subjects who had been exposed to COVID-19, were actively infected with it, or had recovered from it provided the deeply sampled blood TCRbeta repertoires that made up the dataset. A de-identified subject ID, COVID-19 status, age in years and sex were almost always included in the sample metadata.

Trimming leaves V shorter by 5 bases and J shorter by 4 bases, with the junction holding 3 bases beyond the gene matches. CDR1 and CDR2 (KGHSH, LQKENI) derive from the germline V gene. From the cysteine through the phenylalanine, the CDR3 covers 14 amino acids. Left in the record is the CDR3 DNA by itself, 42 bases read in frame from the first base. Broader findings and caveats from the paper: The quantity of clinical and demographic metadata differed by source and by participant and was supplied without curation.

Participants in the prospective study were enrolled through a virtual design, were aged 18 to 89 years, and lived in approximately 24 United States geographic areas. In the prospective study, cohorts were assigned on the basis of participant-reported clinical history obtained from a screening survey and a study questionnaire. Recovered participants in ImmuneRACE Cohort 3 were defined by two consecutive negative NP/OP PCR tests, clearance by a healthcare professional, or resolution of symptoms. In the prospective study, mobile phlebotomists collected whole blood, serum and a nasopharyngeal or oropharyngeal swab from each participant. Over a roughly 2-month period, participants in the prospective study had the option of providing additional blood draws and questionnaires. Prospective study blood samples were shipped either frozen or at room temperature before DNA extraction. This clone was found once. This clone's antigen is unknown. Base qualities are not provided; no much larger clone lies one nucleotide away.

TCRbeta CDR3 regions were amplified from genomic DNA using the immunoSEQ Assay, a bias-controlled multiplex PCR. The authors' analysis ran thus. The number of nucleated cells in each sample was estimated from the amplification of reference gene primers within the assay. Sequence reads were collapsed and filtered to measure the absolute abundance of every unique TCRbeta CDR3 rearrangement. For each sample, productive Simpson clonality was calculated as the square root of Simpson's diversity index across productive rearrangements. The immuneACCESS repertoire file appears here via TCRdb, limited to in-frame rearrangements. These files lack a portion of the clones; in checked studies, under half of the deficit traces to unresolved V genes, and the cause of the others is not known. D and trimming come from the DNA, and the V and J calls and clone size come from that table. Here the sample has a few hundred thousand clones; 75% to 90% occur a single time. The top ten clonotypes cover 1.2% of the sample.

The V and J segments used are TRBV18 and TRBJ1-5; TRBD1 matches 9 bases in the middle. The TCR was taken from a man younger than 45 who had recovered from COVID-19. The sample consisted of PBMCs or T cells enriched from blood (not recorded which). The CDR3 sequence is CASSDDRGNQPQHF. The nucleotide sequence reads as follows: TGTGCCAGCTCAGATGACAGGGGGAATCAGCCCCAGCATTTT.